The rows below give T cell receptor beta chains drawn from one sample of a study of CD8+ T cells in alopecia areata. Method: immunoSEQ multiplex PCR; TCRdb's copy keeps in-frame clones and lacks some. This table holds about 98,000 clones, less than 50% found once. The sample taken for sequencing was CD4+ T cells sorted from blood. These receptors originate from a human donor with alopecia areata. The conserved cysteine and the conserved F or W are not part of the CDR3 here. Fields, in order: D gene, V gene, CDR3 protein. D genes are given only for firm matches.

-,TRBV30,AWSPPTTAGNTEAF
TRBD2,TRBV10-3,AISYSGTGETQY
TRBD2,TRBV18,ASSPDTSGISQETQY
-,TRBV29-1,SVGGAANTEAF
TRBD2,TRBV29-1,SVAQTSGRPTNEQF
TRBD1,TRBV2,ASSLQGANSPLH
TRBD2,TRBV28,ASSLGGGSYEQY
-,TRBV29-1,SVLAGTYEQY
TRBD1,TRBV19,ASSGGQGYGYT
TRBD2,TRBV29-1,SVESSGLQF
-,TRBV7-6,ASSLALSEQF
TRBD2,TRBV2,ASSDPALAGGQGEQF
-,TRBV4-1,ASSQGAAYSYNEQF
-,TRBV5-1,ASSPSVSSYNEQF
-,TRBV5-1,ASGPGRGLNQPQH
-,TRBV14,ASSPYAADYGYT
TRBD1,TRBV5-1,ASSQGQGRETQY
-,TRBV27,ASSPEMYYGYT
TRBD2,TRBV4-1,ASSHPTGASGSYNEQF
TRBD1,TRBV29-1,SVEQGGDDTQY
-,TRBV30,AWSPKRGGERETQY
-,TRBV18,ASSTNTYEQY
-,TRBV10-2,ASKGRTSQETQY
TRBD1,TRBV29-1,SVSGGVGEKLF
-,TRBV29-1,SVEPYTEAF
TRBD2,TRBV29-1,SALAGAGANVLT